Below, 28 T cell receptor beta chains from the same sample are listed, as sequenced in a study of neurological immune-mediated disorders. MiXCR was run by TCRdb on the 5' RACE reads, yielding one entry per CDR3 protein. The table has fewer than 40,000 distinct CDR3 sequences, about 3.8% seen once. The sample taken for sequencing was CD4+ T cells from blood. The receptors come from a woman aged 40 to 49 in good health.

This chain joins TRBV20-1 and TRBJ2-5; the D gene is possibly TRBD2 (5 bases). V was pared by 3 bases and J by 7 bases, with 12 bases between. The CDR3 sequence is 12 residues long. CDR1 and CDR2 (germline): DFQATT, SNEGSKA (reference sequence). The CDR3 sequence: CSASPYGGTQYF. CDR3 bases: TGCAGTGCTAGTCCTTATGGAGGGACCCAGTACTTC.

This clonotype showed up many times. This chain connects TRBV28 to TRBJ2-2; 12 bases align to TRBD2. CDR1 MDHEN and CDR2 SYDVKM come from the germline V gene. V lost 6 bases, J lost 4 bases, and 6 bases stayed unmatched. CDR3 length equals 16 residues. The chain's CDR3 is CASRPPSGRGTGELFF. The DNA of the CDR3 is TGTGCCAGCAGGCCCCCTAGCGGGAGGGGCACCGGGGAGCTGTTTTTT.

This clonotype was picked up many times. This chain connects TRBV12-3 or TRBV12-4 to TRBJ2-5; D not resolved. V lost 5 bases to trimming and J lost 5 bases, with 9 bases between them. The CDR3 loop spans 12 amino acids. The CDR3 DNA is TGTGCCAGCAGTCTTACCCGGGAGACCCAGTACTTC. Encoded protein: CASSLTRETQYF.

This clonotype has at least ten counts. The rearrangement uses TRBV10-3 and TRBJ1-1; no firm D call. V was trimmed by 6 bases and J by 5 bases, leaving 13 bases between them. Germline CDR1 is ENHRY and CDR2 is SYGVKD. The CDR3 is 13 amino acids. The CDR3 loop is CAIRPEEETEAFF. CDR3 nucleotide sequence: TGTGCCATCAGGCCGGAAGAGGAGACTGAAGCTTTCTTT.

This clonotype was seen at least ten times. The chain uses TRBV6-5 and TRBJ1-2; tentative D call: TRBD1 (6 bases). With 6 bases removed from V and 0 bases from J, the gap between germline ends came to 8 bases. The length of the CDR3 is 13 residues. From germline, CDR1 is MNHEY and CDR2 SVGAGI. CDR3 sequence (DNA): TGTGCCAGCAGGACAGGTTCTAACTATGGCTACACCTTC. Protein: CASRTGSNYGYTF.

This clonotype was counted at least ten times. The rearrangement uses TRBV5-1 and TRBJ2-5, with 11 positions matching TRBD2. Germline CDR1 is SGHRS and CDR2 is YFSETQ. The CDR3 loop spans 15 amino acids. The trim removed 3 bases at V and 2 bases at J, leaving 3 bases unmatched. Here the CDR3 DNA reads TGCGCCAGCAGCTCTAGCGGGAGGTCTCAAGAGACCCAGTACTTC. Translated: CASSSSGRSQETQYF.

This clonotype was observed at least ten times. The rearrangement joins TRBV3-1 to TRBJ2-1; TRBD1 matches at 9 bases. Trimming removed 5 bases from V and 7 bases from J; junction bases left unmatched: 12. CDR1 is LGHDT and CDR2 is YNNKEL in the germline V gene (reference sequence). This CDR3 is built from 16 residues. CDR3: CASSYGTGLVQNEQFF. As DNA, the CDR3 is TGTGCCAGCAGCTACGGGACAGGGCTAGTTCAAAATGAGCAGTTCTTC.

There are many counts of this clonotype. The CDR3 loop reads CASSWDSSNSPLHF. The CDR3 DNA is TGTGCCAGCAGCTGGGACAGTTCTAATTCACCCCTCCACTTT. The chain recombines TRBV7-9 with TRBJ1-6; 7 bases fit TRBD1. V lost 4 bases and J lost 6; bases outside the gene matches: 3. The CDR3 length is 14 residues. The germline V gene has CDR1 SEHNR and CDR2 FQNEAQ (reference sequence).

This clonotype was seen at least ten times. V gene TRBV9 combines with J gene TRBJ2-2, with no clear D. The germline V and J ends were trimmed by 4 bases and 6 bases, with 10 bases remaining between them. The CDR3 consists of 13 residues. CDR1 and CDR2 (germline): SGDLS, YYNGEE. CDR3 sequence reads: CASSPRLAGELFF. The CDR3 nucleotides read TGTGCCAGCAGCCCCCGGCTAGCCGGGGAGCTGTTTTTT.

This clonotype was observed at least ten times. The genes are TRBV10-2 and TRBJ2-7, with 11 bases that match TRBD2. Germline loops: CDR1 WSHSY, CDR2 SAAADI. There are 16 residues in the CDR3. After removal of 4 bases from V and 2 bases from J, the junction contained 7 bases not matched to a gene. In nucleotides, the CDR3 is TGCGCCAGCAGTGCCCTCTCTAGCGGGGGGCCCTACGAGCAGTACTTC. Its protein is CASSALSSGGPYEQYF.

This clonotype occurred many times. The rearrangement links TRBV3-1 to TRBJ2-3; D is unclear. The germline V and J ends were trimmed by 3 bases and 4 bases, with 2 bases remaining between them. The CDR3 contains 11 residues. The germline gives CDR1 LGHDT, CDR2 YNNKEL (reference sequence). CDR3 coding DNA: TGTGCCAGCAGCCAGGCAGATACGCAGTATTTT. As protein: CASSQADTQYF.

At least ten counts were recorded for this clonotype. DNA of the CDR3: TGCAGTGCTAGAACCCGCCAACAGGGAGGTGCAGAGACCCAGTACTTC. It encodes CSARTRQQGGAETQYF. The rearrangement joins TRBV20-1 to TRBJ2-5, with D perhaps matching TRBD1 or TRBD2 (6 bases each). The ends were cut back, 2 bases at V and 4 bases at J, with 20 bases in the middle. Per germline, CDR1 DFQATT and CDR2 SNEGSKA (reference sequence). The CDR3 has 16 amino acids.

This clonotype was recorded many times. The chain employs TRBV5-6 and TRBJ1-1; unclear D gene. The CDR3 spans 14 residues. The germline V and J ends were trimmed by 1 base and 1 base, with 8 bases remaining between them. CDR1 SGHDT and CDR2 YYEEEE come from the germline V gene. This CDR3 reads CASSLRSPNTEAFF. Written as DNA, the CDR3 is TGTGCCAGCAGCTTGCGGTCCCCGAACACTGAAGCTTTCTTT.

The genes are TRBV29-1 and TRBJ2-7; D tentatively fits TRBD1 or TRBD2 (5 bases each). The V gene lost 2 bases and the J gene lost 1 base, with 15 bases spanning the gap. CDR3 length equals 15 residues. From germline, CDR1 is SQVTM and CDR2 ANQGSEA. The CDR3 loop reads CSVESWDRWSYEQYF. The CDR3 DNA follows: TGCAGCGTTGAATCGTGGGACCGCTGGTCCTACGAGCAGTACTTC.

This clonotype showed up many times. This chain joins TRBV12-3 or TRBV12-4 and TRBJ2-3; 10 nucleotides agree with TRBD2. J was trimmed by 2 bases and V by 5 bases; bases with no gene match: 4. The CDR3 is 15 amino acids. CDR3 sequence reads: CASSSSGRNTDTQYF. CDR3 nucleotide sequence: TGTGCCAGCAGTAGTAGCGGGAGGAACACAGATACGCAGTATTTT.

This clonotype was observed many times. The chain uses TRBV20-1 and TRBJ1-4; TRBD1 aligns across 9 bases. Germline V CDR1 and CDR2: DFQATT, SNEGSKA (reference sequence). The CDR3 sequence is 13 residues long. After removal of 4 bases from V and 8 bases from J, the junction contained 5 bases not matched to a gene. DNA of the CDR3: TGCAGTGCTATGGGACAGGGTCACGAAAAACTGTTTTTT. It translates to CSAMGQGHEKLFF.

This clonotype has a count of ten or more. V usage is TRBV7-2 and J usage is TRBJ2-3; no definite D call. This CDR3 has 17 amino acids. Germline-derived CDR1 and CDR2 are SGHTA and FQGNSA. Trimming cost V 2 bases and J 1 base, with 16 bases left between them. The CDR3 region has the DNA TGTGCCAGCAGCTTATTAAGAGTGACTCTAGGCACAGATACGCAGTATTTT. Amino acids: CASSLLRVTLGTDTQYF.

In this sample, this clonotype turned up many times. The chain combines TRBV11-2 with TRBJ2-3; 14 nucleotides agree with TRBD2. In germline, CDR1 is SGHAT, CDR2 FQNNGV. The CDR3 totals 17 residues. J lost 5 bases, V lost 5 bases, and 9 bases had no gene match. The CDR3 sequence is CASSPGLAGEWGDTQYF. The DNA for the CDR3 is TGTGCCAGCAGCCCGGGACTAGCGGGAGAGTGGGGAGATACGCAGTATTTT.

This clonotype was recorded many times. This sequence joins TRBV7-2 and TRBJ2-3, with 7 positions matching TRBD2. Germline assignment: CDR1 SGHTA and CDR2 FQGNSA. V shed 5 bases and J 1 base; nucleotides not matched to a gene: 6. The CDR3 totals 15 residues. The CDR3 reads CASSPGLGGTDTQYF. In DNA form, the CDR3 reads TGTGCCAGCAGCCCCGGACTAGGTGGCACAGATACGCAGTATTTT.

This clonotype has ten or more counts. This chain connects TRBV20-1 to TRBJ2-5, with TRBD2 matching over 7 bases. V dropped 2 bases and J dropped 3; count of bases not matched to a gene: 3. Germline V gene sequence: CDR1 DFQATT, CDR2 SNEGSKA (reference sequence). The CDR3 extends over 13 amino acids. The CDR3 is CSARWGGKETQYF. The DNA of the CDR3 is TGCAGTGCTAGATGGGGGGGTAAAGAGACCCAGTACTTC.

At least ten counts were recorded for this clonotype. The chain employs TRBV6-6 and TRBJ1-5; unclear D gene. Per germline, CDR1 MNHNY and CDR2 SVGAGI (reference sequence). Trimming stripped 2 bases from V and 7 bases from J, with 12 bases between. CDR3 length: 14 residues. CDR3 in DNA: TGTGCCAGCAGTTACGCGGAGGGAGAACAGCCCCAGCATTTT. Residues: CASSYAEGEQPQHF.

This clonotype appeared many times. The chain uses TRBV7-3 and TRBJ2-1, with unresolved D. V was pared by 0 bases and J by 0 bases, with 6 bases between. The V gene's germline CDR1 is SGHTA and CDR2 FQGTGA. This CDR3 region has 15 residues. The CDR3, as DNA: TGTGCCAGCAGCTTAACCGGAAGCTCCTACAATGAGCAGTTCTTC. Amino acid sequence: CASSLTGSSYNEQFF.

This clonotype has ten or more counts. The rearrangement uses TRBV28 and TRBJ2-7; TRBD2 matches 12 bases. Germline V lookup: CDR1 MDHEN, CDR2 SYDVKM. V trimming: 4 bases; J trimming: 4 bases; junction bases outside the gene matches: 8. The CDR3 extends over 16 amino acids. CDR3 loop: CASSSSSGRAGYEQYF. CDR3 nucleotide sequence: TGTGCCAGCAGTTCCTCTAGCGGGAGGGCCGGATACGAGCAGTACTTC.

This clonotype was counted ten times or more. This chain links TRBV24-1 with TRBJ2-3; D gene ambiguous. CDR3 length: 13 residues. The germline V gene has CDR1 KGHDR and CDR2 SFDVKD. Trimming took 5 bases from V and 5 from J, leaving 10 bases between them. DNA of the CDR3: TGTGCCACCAGTGGGACCGAACGAGATACGCAGTATTTT. Residues: CATSGTERDTQYF.

This chain links TRBV7-8 with TRBJ2-2; the D gene could be TRBD1 or TRBD2 (5 bases each). Trimming shortened V by 0 bases and J by 6 bases, and 14 bases separated the two germline ends. This CDR3 region has 16 residues. The germline gives CDR1 SGHVS, CDR2 FQNEAQ. The CDR3 DNA follows: TGTGCCAGCAGCTTAGCGAGGGCAGGGTCTCCCGGGGAGCTGTTTTTT. Its protein is CASSLARAGSPGELFF.

This clonotype was detected ten times or more. The V and J genes are TRBV3-1 and TRBJ2-1; D possibly corresponds to TRBD2 (6 bases). Germline V CDR1 and CDR2: LGHDT, YNNKEL (reference sequence). The CDR3 is 15 residues long. Trimming shortened V by 4 bases and J by 5 bases, and 15 bases separated the two germline ends. The CDR3 here is CASSPMGGRHNEQFF. The CDR3 region has the DNA TGTGCCAGCAGCCCAATGGGGGGTCGACACAATGAGCAGTTCTTC.

In its sample, this clonotype was seen many times. V usage is TRBV7-8 and J usage is TRBJ1-5; D gene ambiguous. Germline CDR1 is SGHVS and CDR2 is FQNEAQ. Trimming pared 2 bases from V and 6 bases from J, leaving 8 bases between. The CDR3 extends over 13 amino acids. The CDR3 bases are TGTGCCAGCAGCTTACTGTCAGGTCAGCCCCAGCATTTT. Protein: CASSLLSGQPQHF.

About this clonotype: A much larger clone sits a single nucleotide away, making a read error possible. The V and J genes are TRBV9 and TRBJ2-2; D is uncertain. Trimming removed 4 bases from V and 0 bases from J, with 7 bases in between. CDR1 is SGDLS and CDR2 is YYNGEE in the germline V gene. The CDR3 has 14 residues. CDR3 sequence (DNA): TGTGCCAGCAGCATACTCCCGAACACCGGGGAGCTGTTTTTT. Translation gives CASSILPNTGELFF.